This TCR beta chain originates from a study of T cell responses to AZD1222 COVID-19 vaccine. V shed 11 bases and J 5 bases; nucleotides not matched to a gene: 6. CDR3 length: 14 amino acids. Looked up from germline, CDR1 is SGHTA and CDR2 is FQGNSA. The assay was immunoSEQ multiplex PCR, and TCRdb's table has in-frame clones only and misses some. The sample holds around 35,000 clones, 70% to 90% seen once. The specimen comprised peripheral blood, sampled 28 days after the second AZD1222 dose. The receptor's source is an adult who received the AZD1222 COVID-19 vaccine. The rearrangement joins TRBV7-2 to TRBJ2-3, with 14 bases that match TRBD2. CDR3 in amino acids: CAGRLAGGKDTQYF. In nucleotides, the CDR3 is TGTGCCGGGAGACTAGCGGGAGGGAAAGATACGCAGTATTTT.